These T cell receptor beta chains were read from a single sample in a study of T cells in Graves' hyperthyroidism and ophthalmopathy. MiXCR, applied by TCRdb to the multiplex PCR reads, yields one record per CDR3 protein. The repertoire holds 550,000 to 800,000 distinct CDR3 sequences, over 15% seen once, with 8.4% in the top ten. Sequenced material: blood. The source is a man younger than 30 with Graves' hyperthyroidism. Each CDR3 is given with its conserved first and last residue. A D gene is named only where the DNA matches it firmly. Part of the rows lack a size; the others show once, few, many or a class for expanded clones.

TRBV20-1	few	TRBD2	TRBJ2-2	TGCAGTGCTAGAGTGGGACTAGCGAAAGAGAAGAACACCGGGGAGCTGTTTTTT	CSARVGLAKEKNTGELFF
TRBV29-1	many	TRBD2	TRBJ2-4	TGCAGCGTTGTCGGACTAGCGGGAGGTTCTGGAAACATTCAGTACTTC	CSVVGLAGGSGNIQYF
TRBV20-1	many	NA	TRBJ2-7	TGCAGTGCTAGGTCGGCTGAGCAGTACTTC	CSARSAEQYF
TRBV28	many	NA	TRBJ1-3	TGTGCCAGCAGACAGGGCTTCTCTGGAAACACCATATATTTT	CASRQGFSGNTIYF
TRBV3-1	many	TRBD1	TRBJ2-5	TGTGCCAGCAGCCCACAGGGGCGTGGAGAGACCCAGTACTTC	CASSPQGRGETQYF
TRBV7-9	NA	NA	TRBJ2-7	TGTGCCAGCAGCGCCATGTGGGCGGCCCCCTACGAGCAGTACTTC	CASSAMWAAPYEQYF
TRBV9	NA	NA	TRBJ2-1	TGTGCCAGCAGCGGAGAAGGACCCCCTATAAACAATGAGCAGTTCTTC	CASSGEGPPINNEQFF
TRBV28	few	TRBD1	TRBJ2-6	TGTGCCAGCAGTCCCCGACAGGGGGCCTACTCTGGGGCCAACGTCCTGACTTTC	CASSPRQGAYSGANVLTF
TRBV27	many	TRBD2	TRBJ2-7	TGTGCCAGCTCCTGGGGAACCGGGAGGGCCAGTGAGCAGTACTTC	CASSWGTGRASEQYF
TRBV20-1	NA	NA	TRBJ2-1	TGCAGTGCTAGAAGGGCAGGGCGATTCCATGAGCAGTTCTTC	CSARRAGRFHEQFF
TRBV30	NA	TRBD1	TRBJ1-4	TGTGCCTGGAGTCCCCTCCTGGACAGGGTAGATGAAAAACTGTTTTTT	CAWSPLLDRVDEKLFF
TRBV28	many	NA	TRBJ2-1	TGTGCCAGCAGTCGACTCGGACCCGCACCTGAGTTCTTC	CASSRLGPAPEFF
TRBV5-1	few	NA	TRBJ1-1	TGCGCCAGCAGCGGAAACAGGGTGGGCACTGAAGCTTTCTTT	CASSGNRVGTEAFF
TRBV19	NA	TRBD2	TRBJ2-1	TGTGCCAGTGGGCTGGTGGGAGGGCCGGGGAATGAGCAGTTCTTC	CASGLVGGPGNEQFF
TRBV4-1	many	TRBD2	TRBJ2-7	TGCGCCAGCAGCCAAGGGGAGGGGCACTCTTACGAGCAGTACTTC	CASSQGEGHSYEQYF
TRBV6-8	few	TRBD2	TRBJ2-3	TGTGCCAGCAGTTACTCGGAGACTAGCGGGCCAGATACGCAGTATTTT	CASSYSETSGPDTQYF
TRBV11-2	few	TRBD2	TRBJ2-3	TGTGCCAGCAGCTTACGCGTAGCGGGTCTAGGGACAGATACGCAGTATTTT	CASSLRVAGLGTDTQYF
TRBV7-9	few	TRBD2	TRBJ2-1	TGTGCCAGCAGCGTCAGACTAGCGGAGGAAGTGCATGAGCAGTTCTTC	CASSVRLAEEVHEQFF
TRBV18	few	NA	TRBJ2-1	TGTGCCAGCTCACCACCGGTGGCCAGGATCTACAATGAGCAGTTCTTC	CASSPPVARIYNEQFF
TRBV12-3/TRBV12-4	many	NA	TRBJ2-7	TGTGCCAGCAGTTTCGACGGGAGAGGGTACTACGAGCAGTACTTC	CASSFDGRGYYEQYF
TRBV15	NA	NA	TRBJ1-5	TGTGCCACCAGCAGGGGGATCGCAGAGCCCCAGCATTTT	CATSRGIAEPQHF
TRBV28	few	TRBD1	TRBJ2-7	TGTGCCAGCAGGCGGACAGGGGAACGCGAGCAGTACTTC	CASRRTGEREQYF
TRBV5-5	many	NA	TRBJ1-5	TGTGCCAGCAGCCGGTCCAGGGAATCGGCTCAGCCCCAGCATTTT	CASSRSRESAQPQHF
TRBV3-1	NA	NA	TRBJ1-2	TGTGCCAGCAGCCAAGAAACGCAGTACTATGGCTACACCTTC	CASSQETQYYGYTF
TRBV11-1	many	NA	TRBJ2-7	TGTGCCAGCAGTTCACTAAAACAGGGAATTGACTACGAGCAGTACTTC	CASSSLKQGIDYEQYF
TRBV2	many	NA	TRBJ2-1	TGTGCCAGCAGTGAATTCGCGGGAAGCTCCTACAATGAGCAGTTCTTC	CASSEFAGSSYNEQFF
TRBV11-2	many	NA	TRBJ2-7	TGTGCCAGCAGCTTGTCATCTAAAGGGCACGAGCAGTACTTC	CASSLSSKGHEQYF
TRBV6-2/TRBV6-3	few	NA	TRBJ2-7	TGTGCCAGTGGCGGCATCAACGAGCAGTACTTC	CASGGINEQYF
TRBV27	many	TRBD2	TRBJ2-5	TGTGCCAGCAGTTTAAATAGCGGGGGGCTTCAAGAGACCCAGTACTTC	CASSLNSGGLQETQYF
TRBV11-3	few	NA	TRBJ2-7	TGTGCCAGCGCCGGGGGGCAGGGGAGAAACGAGCAGTACTTC	CASAGGQGRNEQYF
TRBV4-1	few	TRBD2	TRBJ2-7	TGCGCCAGCAGCCAAGATCGGGCTAGCGGGAGTTACGAGCAGTACTTC	CASSQDRASGSYEQYF
TRBV12-3/TRBV12-4	many	NA	TRBJ1-1	TGTGCCAGCAGTTCCCGGGTGAACACTGAAGCTTTCTTT	CASSSRVNTEAFF
TRBV18	few	TRBD2	TRBJ2-2	TGTGCCAGCTCGGATGAGACAGCGGGGGCCGGGGAGCTGTTTTTT	CASSDETAGAGELFF
TRBV30	NA	TRBD2	TRBJ2-7	TGTGCCTGGACTCTAGCGGGAGACGAGCAGTACTTC	CAWTLAGDEQYF
TRBV5-1	NA	NA	TRBJ2-4	TGCGCCAGCAGCTTGGAAGGGAGGCCTTCAAACATTCAGTACTTC	CASSLEGRPSNIQYF
TRBV5-1	few	NA	TRBJ1-1	TGCGCCAGCAGCTATGAGGGGGACGACACTGAAGCTTTCTTT	CASSYEGDDTEAFF
TRBV6-2/TRBV6-3	few	NA	TRBJ1-5	TGTGCCAGCAGGACAGAGAGTTGGGGGGCCCAGCATTTT	CASRTESWGAQHF
TRBV28	NA	TRBD2	TRBJ2-5	TGTGCCAGCAGTCCCCCTAGCGGGAGGGAGACCCAGTACTTC	CASSPPSGRETQYF
TRBV12-3/TRBV12-4	many	NA	TRBJ2-3	TGTGCCAGCAGTCTCATCCCGTCCGGGCGCGATACGCAGTATTTT	CASSLIPSGRDTQYF
TRBV24-1	many	NA	TRBJ2-1	TGTGCCACCAGTGTATTCAATGAGCAGTTCTTC	CATSVFNEQFF
TRBV5-5	NA	NA	TRBJ2-7	TGTGCCAGCAGCCGGGAGCTAGCAAGCGGCGAGCAGTACTTC	CASSRELASGEQYF
TRBV7-2	few	NA	TRBJ2-7	TGTGCCAGCAGCTTAGCTTACGGCTCCTACGAGCAGTACTTC	CASSLAYGSYEQYF
TRBV5-4	NA	NA	TRBJ2-3	TGTGCCAGCAGCTTCCGACTAGAGGGTGCAGATACGCAGTATTTT	CASSFRLEGADTQYF
TRBV6-5	NA	TRBD2	TRBJ2-7	TGTGCCAGCAGTTACTCGACCGGACTAGCGGGAGGCTCCTACGAGCAGTACTTC	CASSYSTGLAGGSYEQYF
TRBV9	NA	NA	TRBJ2-3	TGTGCCAGCAGCGCCGATGTGTGGGGGCGATTCACAGATACGCAGTATTTT	CASSADVWGRFTDTQYF
TRBV28	many	NA	TRBJ1-5	TGTGCCAGCAGAACCCCACGTATTCGGGCCGTAAATCAGCCCCAGCATTTT	CASRTPRIRAVNQPQHF